The present T cell receptor beta chain was sequenced within a study of neoadjuvant anti-PD-1 for oral cavity cancer. This sample's time point: after neoadjuvant nivolumab, at surgical resection. Most PBMC samples had 480 ng input DNA in six replicates. Sequencing was performed with immunoSEQ multiplex PCR; in TCRdb, only in-frame clones are kept and a portion is missing. The data hold about 14,000 clones, with 74% observed a single time. Germline assignment: CDR1 MNHEY and CDR2 SVGAGI. The CDR3 has 15 amino acids. Trimming took off 6 bases at V and 1 base at J, with 13 bases between the two ends. The sample was PBMCs, taken after nivolumab (anti-PD-1) treatment. The source of this sequence is a person between 40 and 79 years old with oral cavity squamous cell carcinoma. The V gene is TRBV6-5, the J gene TRBJ2-1; D might be TRBD1 (6 bases). The CDR3 region is CASSDRDISYNEQFF. CDR3 coding DNA: TGTGCCAGCAGCGATCGGGACATATCCTACAATGAGCAGTTCTTC.